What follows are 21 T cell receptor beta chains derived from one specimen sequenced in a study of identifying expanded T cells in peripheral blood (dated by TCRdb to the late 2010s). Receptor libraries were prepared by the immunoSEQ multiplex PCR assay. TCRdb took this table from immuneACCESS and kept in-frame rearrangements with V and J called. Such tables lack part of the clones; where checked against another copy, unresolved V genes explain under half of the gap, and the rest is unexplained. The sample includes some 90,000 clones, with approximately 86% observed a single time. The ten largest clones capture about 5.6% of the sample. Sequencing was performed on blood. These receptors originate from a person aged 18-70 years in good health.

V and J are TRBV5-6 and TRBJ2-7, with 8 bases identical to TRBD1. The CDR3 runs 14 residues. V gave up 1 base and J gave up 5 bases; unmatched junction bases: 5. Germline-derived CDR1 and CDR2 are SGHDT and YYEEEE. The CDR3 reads CASSLTGGGNEQYF. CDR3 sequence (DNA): TGTGCCAGCAGCTTGACAGGGGGTGGCAACGAGCAGTACTTC.

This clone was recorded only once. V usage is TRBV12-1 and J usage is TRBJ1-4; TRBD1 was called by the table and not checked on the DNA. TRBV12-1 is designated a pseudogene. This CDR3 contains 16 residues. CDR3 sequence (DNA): TGTGCCAGCAGCCCAGGGACAGGGCGAACTAATGAAAAACTGTTTTTT. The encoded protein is CASSPGTGRTNEKLFF.

The CDR3 sequence is CSARERVGAFF. In nucleotides, the CDR3 is TGCAGTGCTAGAGAGAGGGTCGGAGCTTTCTTT. The J gene is TRBJ1-1, the V gene TRBV20-1; D uncertain. V was cut by 0 bases and J by 10 bases, with 9 bases left in between. The CDR3 is made up of 11 amino acids. CDR1 is DFQATT, CDR2 SNEGSKA, per germline (reference sequence).

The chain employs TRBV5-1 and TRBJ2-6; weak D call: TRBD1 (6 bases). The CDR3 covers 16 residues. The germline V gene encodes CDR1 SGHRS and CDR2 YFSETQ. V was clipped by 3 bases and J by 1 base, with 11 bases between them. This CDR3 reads CASSSTTGSGANVLTF. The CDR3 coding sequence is TGCGCCAGCAGCTCGACAACAGGGTCTGGGGCCAACGTCCTGACTTTC.

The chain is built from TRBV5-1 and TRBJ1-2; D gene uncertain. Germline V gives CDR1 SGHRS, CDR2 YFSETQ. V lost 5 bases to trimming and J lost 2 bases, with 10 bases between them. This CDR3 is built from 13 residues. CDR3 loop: CASRLGMNYGYTF. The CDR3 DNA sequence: TGCGCCAGCAGACTGGGGATGAACTATGGCTACACCTTC.

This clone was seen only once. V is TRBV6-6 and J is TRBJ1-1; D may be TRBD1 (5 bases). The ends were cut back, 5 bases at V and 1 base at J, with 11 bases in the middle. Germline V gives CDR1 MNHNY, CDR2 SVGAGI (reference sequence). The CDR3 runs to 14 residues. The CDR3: CASSPTGPNTEAFF. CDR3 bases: TGTGCCAGCAGTCCTACGGGGCCGAACACTGAAGCTTTCTTT.

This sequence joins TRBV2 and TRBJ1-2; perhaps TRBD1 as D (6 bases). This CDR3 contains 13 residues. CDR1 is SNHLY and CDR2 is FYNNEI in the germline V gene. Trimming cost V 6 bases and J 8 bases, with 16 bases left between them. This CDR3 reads CASREQGRDGYTF. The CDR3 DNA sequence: TGTGCCAGCAGGGAACAGGGTAGGGACGGCTACACCTTC. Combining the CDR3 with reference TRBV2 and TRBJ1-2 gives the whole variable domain EPEVTQTPSHQVTQMGQEVILRCVPISNHLYFYWYRQILGQKVEFLVSFYNNEISEKSEIFDDQFSVERPDGSNFTLKIRSTKLEDSAMYFCASREQGRDGYTFGSGTRLTVV.

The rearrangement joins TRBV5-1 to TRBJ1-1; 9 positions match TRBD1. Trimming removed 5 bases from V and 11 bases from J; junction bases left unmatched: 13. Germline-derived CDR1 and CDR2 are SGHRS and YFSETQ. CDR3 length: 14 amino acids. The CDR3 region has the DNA TGCGCCAGCAGTAATCAGGGACAGGGTGATATGGCTTTCTTT. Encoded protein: CASSNQGQGDMAFF.

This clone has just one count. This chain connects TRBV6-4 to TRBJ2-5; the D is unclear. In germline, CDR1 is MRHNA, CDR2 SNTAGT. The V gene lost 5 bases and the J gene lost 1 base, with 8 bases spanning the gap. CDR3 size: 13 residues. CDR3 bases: TGTGCCAGCAGTAGAAGACCCCAAGAGACCCAGTACTTC. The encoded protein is CASSRRPQETQYF.

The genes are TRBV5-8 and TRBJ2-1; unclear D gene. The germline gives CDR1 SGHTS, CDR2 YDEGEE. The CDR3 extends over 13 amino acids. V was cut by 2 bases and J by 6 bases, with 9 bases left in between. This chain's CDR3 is CASSFISPNEQFF. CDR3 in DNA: TGTGCCAGCAGCTTTATCAGTCCCAATGAGCAGTTCTTC.

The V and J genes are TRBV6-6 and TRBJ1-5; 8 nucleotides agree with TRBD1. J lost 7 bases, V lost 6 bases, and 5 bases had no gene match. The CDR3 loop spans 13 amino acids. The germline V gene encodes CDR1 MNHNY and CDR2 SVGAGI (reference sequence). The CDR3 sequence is CASRDRVDQPQHF. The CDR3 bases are TGTGCCAGCAGGGACAGGGTAGACCAGCCCCAGCATTTT.

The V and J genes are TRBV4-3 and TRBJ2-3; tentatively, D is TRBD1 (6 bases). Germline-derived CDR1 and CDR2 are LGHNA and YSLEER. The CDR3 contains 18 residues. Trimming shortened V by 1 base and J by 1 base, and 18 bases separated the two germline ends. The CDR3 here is CASSQAPVAGVGTDTQYF. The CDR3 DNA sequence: TGCGCCAGCAGCCAAGCCCCCGTTGCAGGGGTCGGCACAGATACGCAGTATTTT.

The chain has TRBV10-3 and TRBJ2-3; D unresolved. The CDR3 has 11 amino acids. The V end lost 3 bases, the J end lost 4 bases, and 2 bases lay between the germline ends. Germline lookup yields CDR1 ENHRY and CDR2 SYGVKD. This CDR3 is CAISDPDTQYF. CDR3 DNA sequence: TGTGCCATCAGTGACCCAGATACGCAGTATTTT.

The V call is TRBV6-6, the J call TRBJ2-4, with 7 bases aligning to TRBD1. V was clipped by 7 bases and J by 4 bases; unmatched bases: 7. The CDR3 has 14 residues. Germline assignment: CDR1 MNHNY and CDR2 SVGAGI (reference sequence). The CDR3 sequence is CASNHDRAKNIQYF. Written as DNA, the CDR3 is TGTGCCAGCAATCACGACAGGGCGAAAAACATTCAGTACTTC.

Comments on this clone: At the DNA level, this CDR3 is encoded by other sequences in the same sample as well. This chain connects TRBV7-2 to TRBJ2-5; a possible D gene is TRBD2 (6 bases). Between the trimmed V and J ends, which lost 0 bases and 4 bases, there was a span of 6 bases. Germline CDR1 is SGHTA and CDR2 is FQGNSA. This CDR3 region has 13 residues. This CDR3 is CASSLAGGETQYF. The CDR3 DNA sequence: TGTGCCAGCAGCTTAGCGGGGGGAGAGACCCAGTACTTC. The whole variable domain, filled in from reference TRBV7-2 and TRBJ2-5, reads GAGVSQSPSNKVTEKGKDVELRCDPISGHTALYWYRQSLGQGLEFLIYFQGNSAPDKSGLPSDRFSAERTGGSVSTLTIQRTQQEDSAVYLCASSLAGGETQYFGPGTRLLVL.

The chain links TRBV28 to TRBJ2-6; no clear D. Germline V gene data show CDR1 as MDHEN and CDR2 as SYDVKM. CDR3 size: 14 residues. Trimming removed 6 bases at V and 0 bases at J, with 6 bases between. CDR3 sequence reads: CASRARSGANVLTF. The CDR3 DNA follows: TGTGCCAGCAGGGCCCGCTCTGGGGCCAACGTCCTGACTTTC.

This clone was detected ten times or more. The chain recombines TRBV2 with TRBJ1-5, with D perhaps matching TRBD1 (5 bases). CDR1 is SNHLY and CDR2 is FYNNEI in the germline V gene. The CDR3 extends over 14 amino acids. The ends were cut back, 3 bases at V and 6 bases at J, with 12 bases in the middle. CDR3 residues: CASSDELGGQPQHF. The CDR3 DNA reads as TGTGCCAGCAGTGATGAGTTGGGGGGTCAGCCCCAGCATTTT.

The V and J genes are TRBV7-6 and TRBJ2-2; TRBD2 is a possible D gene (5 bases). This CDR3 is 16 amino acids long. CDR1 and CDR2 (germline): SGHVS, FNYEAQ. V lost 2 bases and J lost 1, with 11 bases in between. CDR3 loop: CASSLTSEGNTGELFF. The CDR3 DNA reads TGTGCCAGCAGCTTAACCTCCGAGGGGAACACCGGGGAGCTGTTTTTT.

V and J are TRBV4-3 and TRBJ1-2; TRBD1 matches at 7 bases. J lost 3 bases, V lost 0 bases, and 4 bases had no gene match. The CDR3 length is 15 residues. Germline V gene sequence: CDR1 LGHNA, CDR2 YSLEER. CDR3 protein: CASSQDQGTDYGYTF. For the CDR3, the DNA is TGCGCCAGCAGCCAAGATCAAGGGACAGACTATGGCTACACCTTC.

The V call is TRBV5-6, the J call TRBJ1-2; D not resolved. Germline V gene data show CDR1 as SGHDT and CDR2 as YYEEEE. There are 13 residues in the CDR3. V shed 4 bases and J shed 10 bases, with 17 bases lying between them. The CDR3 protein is CASSLRGVFSYTF. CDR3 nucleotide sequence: TGTGCCAGCAGCCTGCGCGGGGTTTTCTCCTACACCTTC.

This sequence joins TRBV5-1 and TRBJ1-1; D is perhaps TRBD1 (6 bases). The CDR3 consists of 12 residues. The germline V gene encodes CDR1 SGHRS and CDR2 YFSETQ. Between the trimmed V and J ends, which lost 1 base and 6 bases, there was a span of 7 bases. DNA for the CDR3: TGCGCCAGCAGCTTGAGGGGGGCTGAAGCTTTCTTT. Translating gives CASSLRGAEAFF.